Listed below are T cell receptor beta chains from one sample, sequenced in a study of T cell responses to AZD1222 COVID-19 vaccine. The table came from immunoSEQ multiplex PCR; TCRdb's copy has only in-frame clones and leaves some out. This sample has about 68,000 clones, with about nine tenths found just once. Sequenced here: peripheral blood, sampled on day 0 of AZD1222 vaccination. The receptors shown here come from an adult in good health. The CDR3 runs from the conserved cysteine through the conserved F or W. The D gene is left open where the match is weak. For some rows the clone size is stated as once, few or many, or as a class when expanded; others skip it.

-	TRBV5-1	TRBJ1-2	-	16	CASSLGSPAGNYGYTF	TGCGCCAGCAGCTTAGGGTCTCCCGCTGGTAACTATGGCTACACCTTC
TRBD2	TRBV2	TRBJ2-3	-	18	CASSEVVAGGPLTDTQYF	TGTGCCAGCAGTGAGGTAGTAGCGGGAGGGCCCCTCACAGATACGCAGTATTTT
-	TRBV6-5	TRBJ2-4	-	13	CASSRSMGNIQYF	TGTGCCAGCAGTAGGTCGATGGGGAACATTCAGTACTTC
-	TRBV9	TRBJ2-4	once	14	CASSVGGAKNIQYF	TGTGCCAGCAGCGTAGGGGGAGCCAAAAACATTCAGTACTTC
-	TRBV6-5	TRBJ1-1	-	15	CASSYSRSMNTEAFF	TGTGCCAGCAGTTACTCTCGGAGTATGAACACTGAAGCTTTCTTT
-	TRBV7-8	TRBJ1-1	-	14	CASSLARGSTEAFF	TGTGCCAGCAGCTTAGCAAGGGGGAGCACTGAAGCTTTCTTT
-	TRBV2	TRBJ2-1	-	12	CASKNSFNEQFF	TGTGCCAGCAAGAACAGTTTCAATGAGCAGTTCTTC
-	TRBV25-1	TRBJ1-1	-	15	CASSGQQGDLLKAFF	TGTGCCAGCAGTGGACAACAGGGAGACCTACTGAAAGCTTTCTTT
TRBD1	TRBV28	TRBJ1-1	once	14	CASKTGGMNTEAFF	TGTGCCAGCAAAACAGGGGGCATGAACACTGAAGCTTTCTTT
-	TRBV7-9	TRBJ1-1	-	13	CASSSNTGTEAFF	TGTGCCAGCAGCTCCAATACAGGCACTGAAGCTTTCTTT
-	TRBV20-1	TRBJ2-1	-	11	CSARVYNEQFF	TGCAGTGCTAGAGTTTACAATGAGCAGTTCTTC
TRBD1	TRBV27	TRBJ1-4	-	16	CASSPSSTGLVEKLFF	TGTGCCAGCAGTCCCTCGTCGACAGGGCTCGTTGAAAAACTGTTTTTT
TRBD1	TRBV3-1/TRBV3-2	TRBJ1-1	-	14	CASSPRQGGAEAFF	TGTGCCAGCAGCCCGCGACAGGGAGGCGCTGAAGCTTTCTTT
-	TRBV14	TRBJ1-2	-	14	CASSQDSRNYGYTF	TGTGCCAGCAGCCAAGATTCCAGGAATTATGGCTACACCTTC
-	TRBV29-1	TRBJ1-2	-	12	CSVGRGLRGYTF	TGCAGCGTTGGCCGGGGTCTTCGGGGCTACACCTTC
TRBD1	TRBV27	TRBJ1-2	-	13	CASSGQGKYGYTF	TGTGCCAGCAGTGGACAGGGAAAATATGGCTACACCTTC
-	TRBV19	TRBJ2-2	-	17	CASSALSGSSNTGELFF	TGTGCCAGTAGTGCTCTAAGCGGGTCTTCGAACACCGGGGAGCTGTTTTTT
-	TRBV3-1/TRBV3-2	TRBJ2-3	-	16	CASSQALTKAQDTQYF	TGTGCCAGCAGCCAAGCATTAACCAAGGCCCAGGATACGCAGTATTTT
-	TRBV6-5	TRBJ2-7	-	15	CASSYSGRGGYEQYF	TGTGCCAGCAGTTACTCGGGCAGGGGAGGCTACGAGCAGTACTTC
-	TRBV28	TRBJ2-5	-	14	CASSLSRGWETQYF	TGTGCCAGCAGTTTATCTAGGGGTTGGGAGACCCAGTACTTC
-	TRBV19	TRBJ2-1	-	15	CASSISGSSYNEQFF	TGTGCCAGTAGTATCTCAGGCAGCTCCTACAATGAGCAGTTCTTC
-	TRBV6-1	TRBJ1-3	-	15	CASSEGPVSGNTIYF	TGTGCCAGCAGTGAAGGTCCGGTCTCTGGAAACACCATATATTTT
TRBD1	TRBV10-3	TRBJ2-7	-	16	CATRQGGGQGNHEQYF	TGTGCCACCCGGCAGGGAGGGGGACAGGGGAACCACGAGCAGTACTTC
-	TRBV3-1/TRBV3-2	TRBJ1-1	-	15	CASSQDEGMNTEAFF	TGTGCCAGCAGCCAAGATGAAGGGATGAACACTGAAGCTTTCTTT
TRBD1	TRBV4-1	TRBJ2-5	-	16	CASSQRPGQGEETQYF	TGCGCCAGCAGCCAGAGGCCGGGACAGGGGGAAGAGACCCAGTACTTC
-	TRBV5-1	TRBJ1-4	-	15	CASKNRVAVGEKLFF	TGCGCCAGCAAAAACAGGGTGGCGGTCGGGGAAAAACTGTTTTTT
-	TRBV6-6	TRBJ1-5	-	15	CASSYDGRVNQPQHF	TGTGCCAGCAGTTATGATGGACGGGTCAATCAGCCCCAGCATTTT
-	TRBV9	TRBJ2-2	-	13	CASSLVSGGELFF	TGTGCCAGCAGCCTAGTAAGTGGCGGGGAGCTGTTTTTT
-	TRBV28	TRBJ1-1	few	14	CASSLLGDITEAFF	TGTGCCAGCAGTTTATTGGGGGACATCACTGAAGCTTTCTTT
-	TRBV5-1	TRBJ1-2	-	15	CASSLAGGGNYGYTF	TGCGCCAGCAGCTTGGCCGGCGGGGGCAACTATGGCTACACCTTC
-	TRBV9	TRBJ1-1	-	12	CASSTVGSEAFF	TGTGCCAGCAGCACGGTTGGGTCTGAAGCTTTCTTT
-	TRBV2	TRBJ1-3	-	14	CASSAGGSGNTIYF	TGTGCCAGCAGTGCGGGGGGCTCTGGAAACACCATATATTTT
TRBD2	TRBV7-6	TRBJ2-7	-	13	CASSLAGVYEQYF	TGTGCCAGCAGCCTAGCGGGAGTTTACGAGCAGTACTTC
TRBD2	TRBV4-2	TRBJ2-1	-	16	CASSQEAGGYYNEQFF	TGTGCCAGCAGCCAAGAGGCGGGAGGGTACTACAATGAGCAGTTCTTC
TRBD2	TRBV24-1	TRBJ2-2	-	16	CATSDLFSGDTGELFF	TGTGCCACCAGTGATTTGTTTAGCGGGGACACCGGGGAGCTGTTTTTT
TRBD1	TRBV7-7	TRBJ1-1	-	13	CASSRDREAEAFF	TGTGCCAGCAGCCGCGACAGGGAGGCTGAAGCTTTCTTT
TRBD1	TRBV30	TRBJ2-7	-	15	CAWIAPGQGNTRQYF	TGTGCCTGGATCGCACCGGGACAGGGGAATACGAGGCAGTACTTC